The rows below give T cell receptor beta chains drawn from one sample of a study of OX40 agonist ivuxolimab in advanced cancers. The protocol was immunoSEQ multiplex PCR, while the TCRdb copy is restricted to in-frame clones and leaves out a portion. The data show around 100,000 clones, with 85% to 90% seen just once and approximately 0.16% held by the top ten. The specimen was CD4+ or CD8+ T cells sorted from blood, collected in a trial of the OX40 agonist ivuxolimab. The source of these receptors is an adult with an advanced solid tumor such as melanoma, head and neck, liver or kidney cancer. Both conserved end residues are part of each CDR3. The D gene is left open where the match is weak. Size is omitted from some rows. Given values are once, few, many or a class for expanded clones.

NA TRBJ1-4 NA TRBV5-1 CASSLIGGEKLFF TGCGCCAGCAGCTTGATCGGGGGAGAGAAACTGTTTTTT
NA TRBJ1-2 TRBD1 TRBV6-1 CASSESYRGRNYGYTF TGTGCCAGCAGTGAATCTTACAGGGGGCGCAACTATGGCTACACCTTC
NA TRBJ1-3 NA TRBV13 CASSLGTGLGTIYF TGTGCCAGCAGCTTAGGAACAGGGTTGGGCACCATATATTTT
NA TRBJ1-1 NA TRBV7-2 CASSSGWGMAFF TGTGCCAGCAGCTCGGGCTGGGGAATGGCTTTCTTT
NA TRBJ2-1 TRBD2 TRBV19 CASSVGLAGAGNEQFF TGTGCCAGTAGTGTGGGACTAGCGGGAGCAGGCAATGAGCAGTTCTTC
NA TRBJ1-4 TRBD1 TRBV11-2 CASSSPGGRDEKLFF TGTGCCAGCAGCTCACCAGGGGGGCGGGATGAAAAACTGTTTTTT
NA TRBJ1-6 NA TRBV5-6 CASSFREGWFNNSPLHF TGTGCCAGCAGCTTTCGGGAGGGGTGGTTTAATAATTCACCCCTCCACTTT
NA TRBJ2-1 TRBD2 TRBV14 CASSPTSGVSSYNEQFF TGTGCCAGCAGCCCAACTAGCGGGGTAAGCTCCTACAATGAGCAGTTCTTC
NA TRBJ2-3 NA TRBV30 CAWRAGAYTQYF TGTGCCTGGAGGGCAGGGGCATATACGCAGTATTTT
NA TRBJ1-2 NA TRBV5-4 CASSPDPRIYGYTF TGTGCCAGCAGCCCGGACCCCCGGATATATGGCTACACCTTC
NA TRBJ2-1 NA TRBV29-1 CSVGHHNEQFF TGCAGCGTTGGACACCACAATGAGCAGTTCTTC
NA TRBJ1-5 TRBD1 TRBV6-6 CASRDHRGDQPQHF TGTGCCAGCAGAGACCACAGGGGCGATCAGCCCCAGCATTTT
NA TRBJ2-7 NA TRBV11-3 CASSLGLSSEQYF TGTGCCAGCAGCTTAGGACTTAGCTCCGAGCAGTACTTC
NA TRBJ2-1 NA TRBV27 CASSYRDSEQFF TGTGCCAGCAGTTACAGGGATTCCGAGCAGTTCTTC
NA TRBJ2-3 TRBD2 TRBV10-3 CAISVAGVDTDTQYF TGTGCCATCAGTGTAGCGGGAGTGGATACAGATACGCAGTATTTT
NA TRBJ2-2 TRBD1 TRBV5-1 CASSLVQGAGELFF TGCGCCAGCAGCTTGGTCCAGGGGGCCGGGGAGCTGTTTTTT
few TRBJ1-6 TRBD1 TRBV19 CASTPQQGGSPLHF TGTGCCAGTACTCCCCAACAGGGGGGATCACCCCTCCACTTT
NA TRBJ1-2 NA TRBV15 CATSRGGAGRSYGYTF TGTGCCACCAGCAGAGGGGGCGCCGGTCGATCCTATGGCTACACCTTC
few TRBJ2-2 NA TRBV28 CASSFWKTGELFF TGTGCCAGCAGTTTCTGGAAAACCGGGGAGCTGTTTTTT
few TRBJ2-7 NA TRBV6-5 CASSGTTTGNEQYF TGTGCCAGCAGTGGTACTACTACAGGTAACGAGCAGTACTTC
NA TRBJ1-5 TRBD1 TRBV6-5 CASSYRQGSNQPQHF TGTGCCAGCAGTTACAGACAGGGCAGCAATCAGCCCCAGCATTTT
NA TRBJ2-5 NA TRBV5-1 CASSYSLTVRDQETQYF TGCGCCAGCAGCTACTCCTTAACGGTTCGGGACCAAGAGACCCAGTACTTC